The next 20 T cell receptor beta chains were all read from a single sample in a study of blood T cell repertoires in COVID-19. The data were produced by immunoSEQ multiplex PCR, yet TCRdb's version contains in-frame clones alone and is incomplete. The sample lists roughly 380,000 clones; roughly 86% were seen once. The sample comprised peripheral blood. These receptors were collected from a human donor with acute or convalescent COVID-19. The donor label of this sample is uncertain.

This clone was found many times. The V call is TRBV5-1, the J call TRBJ2-3, with D possibly TRBD1 on 6 matching bases. Trimming cost V 2 bases and J 6 bases, with 13 bases left between them. Germline V gives CDR1 SGHRS, CDR2 YFSETQ. The CDR3 sequence is 14 residues long. CDR3 loop: CASSLQGSGDTQYF. The CDR3 DNA is TGCGCCAGCAGCTTACAGGGTTCAGGGGATACGCAGTATTTT.

J is TRBJ2-1 and V is TRBV3-1 (or the pseudogene TRBV3-2), with unresolved D. V lost 1 base, J lost 4 bases, and 14 bases lay in between. The length of the CDR3 is 16 residues. Looked up from germline, CDR1 is LGHDT and CDR2 is YNNKEL (reference sequence). In DNA form, the CDR3 reads TGTGCCAGCAGCCAAGGTCAGTCTCACATATACAATGAGCAGTTCTTC. Its protein is CASSQGQSHIYNEQFF.

This chain connects TRBV9 to TRBJ2-3; 8 nucleotides align to TRBD2. J was trimmed by 0 bases and V by 0 bases; bases with no gene match: 6. Germline assignment: CDR1 SGDLS and CDR2 YYNGEE. CDR3 length: 17 amino acids. The CDR3: CASSVVAGGLSTDTQYF. For the CDR3, the DNA is TGTGCCAGCAGCGTAGTGGCGGGGGGCTTAAGCACAGATACGCAGTATTTT.

The chain employs TRBV5-1 and TRBJ2-5; D gene uncertain. Trimming removed 5 bases at V and 5 bases at J, with 16 bases between. The CDR3 totals 14 residues. Germline-derived CDR1 and CDR2 are SGHRS and YFSETQ. The CDR3 reads CASRPSIDFETQYF. The CDR3 DNA reads as TGCGCCAGCAGACCGTCGATAGATTTCGAGACCCAGTACTTC.

This clone has a single count. The genes are TRBV19 and TRBJ1-6; D might be TRBD1 (6 bases). CDR1 is LNHDA and CDR2 is SQIVND in the germline V gene (reference sequence). The length of the CDR3 is 18 residues. The ends were cut back, 5 bases at V and 0 bases at J, with 17 bases in the middle. DNA for the CDR3: TGTGCCAGTAGTTCAAGGGGGACATACCTCTCCTATAATTCACCCCTCCACTTT. Translated: CASSSRGTYLSYNSPLHF.

This sequence joins TRBV13 and TRBJ1-1, with TRBD1 identical over 7 bases. This CDR3 is 17 amino acids long. Germline CDR1 reads PRHDT; CDR2 reads FYEKMQ (reference sequence). V shed 5 bases, J shed 4 bases, and the junction held 16 bases outside the gene matches. CDR3 protein: CASSTTTGLLVGTEAFF. CDR3 DNA sequence: TGTGCCAGCAGCACAACGACAGGGCTCCTCGTGGGCACTGAAGCTTTCTTT.

There are a few counts of this clone. V gene TRBV18 combines with J gene TRBJ1-2; D is undetermined. The CDR3 is 13 residues long. CDR1 and CDR2 from the germline V gene are KGHSH and LQKENI. Deletions cut 1 base from V and 3 bases from J, with 6 bases between. In DNA, the CDR3 is TGTGCCAGCTCACCACGGCTCGACTATGGCTACACCTTC. It codes for CASSPRLDYGYTF.

This sequence joins TRBV10-2 and TRBJ2-7; TRBD1 might be the D (6 bases). The CDR3 has 14 residues. Germline V gene lookup returns CDR1 WSHSY and CDR2 SAAADI. Trimming shortened V by 2 bases and J by 8 bases, and 16 bases separated the two germline ends. CDR3 sequence: CASSERQELSQQYF. The CDR3 DNA reads TGCGCCAGCAGTGAGAGACAGGAACTCTCGCAGCAGTACTTC.

This clone has ten or more counts. The chain joins TRBV21-1 to TRBJ1-5; the table names TRBD1, a call not compared with the DNA. TRBV21-1 is an annotated pseudogene. The CDR3 runs to 17 residues. Here the CDR3 reads CASSTTAGVGSTQPQHF. The CDR3 DNA is TGTGCCAGCAGCACTACGGCAGGGGTAGGCTCTACTCAGCCCCAGCATTTT.

This rearrangement joins TRBV9 to TRBJ2-3; 14 bases are a match to TRBD2. CDR1 is SGDLS, CDR2 YYNGEE, per germline. V was clipped by 4 bases and J by 4 bases; unmatched bases: 14. The length of the CDR3 is 19 residues. The CDR3 DNA reads as TGTGCCAGCAGCCCTATAGGGACTAGCGGGGGAACCGGGTCAGATACGCAGTATTTT. Protein: CASSPIGTSGGTGSDTQYF.

The rearrangement uses TRBV30 and TRBJ2-4, with D uncertain. Germline V gene sequence: CDR1 GTSNPN, CDR2 SVGIG (reference sequence). V lost 3 bases to trimming and J lost 0 bases, with 9 bases between them. The CDR3 consists of 14 residues. The CDR3, as DNA: TGTGCCTGGAGGCCTACCAAAGCCAAAAACATTCAGTACTTC. It specifies CAWRPTKAKNIQYF. The full variable domain, its missing parts supplied by reference TRBV30 and TRBJ2-4, is SQTIHQWPATLVQPVGSPLSLECTVEGTSNPNLYWYRQAAGRGLQLLFYSVGIGQISSEVPQNLSASRPQDRQFILSSKKLLLSDSGFYLCAWRPTKAKNIQYFGAGTRLSVL.

The chain has TRBV6-2 or TRBV6-3 and TRBJ2-1, with D possibly TRBD2 on 6 matching bases. This CDR3 spans 15 amino acids. The germline gives CDR1 MNHEY, CDR2 SVGEGT. Deletions cut 2 bases from V and 7 bases from J, with 15 bases between. Here the CDR3 reads CASSYGKAGRNEQFF. CDR3 bases: TGTGCCAGCAGTTACGGAAAGGCGGGGAGAAATGAGCAGTTCTTC.

The chain uses TRBV19 and TRBJ1-4; the D gene is possibly TRBD1 (6 bases). From germline, CDR1 is LNHDA and CDR2 SQIVND (reference sequence). V was cut by 4 bases and J by 2 bases, with 11 bases left in between. The CDR3 has 15 amino acids. The CDR3 nucleotides read TGTGCCAGTAGTACAGGGGTGGCGACTAATGAAAAACTGTTTTTT. Its protein is CASSTGVATNEKLFF.

In its sample, this clone was seen a few times. This sequence joins TRBV4-1 and TRBJ1-2, with D maybe TRBD1 (5 bases). V was clipped by 1 base and J by 4 bases, with 13 bases between them. The CDR3 totals 15 residues. Germline V gives CDR1 MGHRA, CDR2 YSYEKL. CDR3: CASSQGPGETYGYTF. In DNA form, the CDR3 reads TGCGCCAGCAGCCAAGGTCCGGGGGAGACCTATGGCTACACCTTC.

This clone appeared once. The CDR3 sequence: CASSLELANTYEQYF. The CDR3 DNA reads as TGCGCCAGCAGCTTGGAGTTAGCGAACACCTACGAGCAGTACTTC. The chain employs TRBV5-1 and TRBJ2-7; perhaps TRBD2 as D (5 bases). V lost 0 bases and J 2 bases, leaving 12 bases between the germline ends. Germline V gives CDR1 SGHRS, CDR2 YFSETQ. This CDR3 spans 15 amino acids.

The chain employs TRBV3-1 (or the pseudogene TRBV3-2) and TRBJ2-1, with 7 bases that match TRBD2. Germline CDR1 LGHDT, CDR2 YNNKEL (reference sequence). J was trimmed by 4 bases and V by 2 bases; bases with no gene match: 2. The CDR3 spans 14 residues. CDR3 coding DNA: TGTGCCAGCAGCCAACGACTAGCTTACAATGAGCAGTTCTTC. It is translated as CASSQRLAYNEQFF.

This chain links TRBV27 with TRBJ1-4; the D gene is possibly TRBD1 (6 bases). Trimming removed 5 bases at V and 4 bases at J, with 11 bases between. Germline-derived CDR1 and CDR2 are MNHEY and SMNVEV (reference sequence). The CDR3 loop spans 14 amino acids. Here the CDR3 DNA reads TGTGCCAGCAGTAAGACAGGCGGTAATGAAAAACTGTTTTTT. Translated: CASSKTGGNEKLFF.

The J gene is TRBJ1-1, the V gene TRBV6-5, with 7 bases fitting TRBD1. The CDR3 is made up of 16 amino acids. The germline gives CDR1 MNHEY, CDR2 SVGAGI. The trim removed 0 bases at V and 8 bases at J, leaving 12 bases unmatched. CDR3 region: CASSYSTGTAHQEAFF. DNA for the CDR3: TGTGCCAGCAGTTACTCGACCGGGACAGCTCATCAAGAAGCTTTCTTT.

This clone occurred many times. The CDR3 here is CASSPGTVYNEQFF. The CDR3 region has the DNA TGTGCCAGCTCGCCCGGGACAGTCTACAATGAGCAGTTCTTC. The chain employs TRBV18 and TRBJ2-1; 7 nucleotides line up with TRBD1. Germline V gives CDR1 KGHSH, CDR2 LQKENI. This CDR3 comprises 14 residues. V dropped 6 bases and J dropped 3; count of bases not matched to a gene: 5.

The chain carries TRBV5-1 and TRBJ1-1, with D possibly being TRBD1 (6 bases). CDR1 is SGHRS and CDR2 is YFSETQ in the germline V gene. Deletions cut 3 bases from V and 2 bases from J, with 11 bases between. The CDR3 is made up of 14 amino acids. The CDR3 nucleotides read TGCGCCAGCAGCTCCGGGACACTAAACACTGAAGCTTTCTTT. Translating it yields CASSSGTLNTEAFF.